This is a list of T cell receptor beta chains from one sample in a study of cytomegalovirus exposure and HLA in healthy donors. Using immunoSEQ multiplex PCR, the repertoire was profiled, and TCRdb retains in-frame clones only, with some absent. This sample has 85,000 to 90,000 clones, with around 76% found just once. The sample was PBMCs. The receptors shown here come from a man aged 25 to 40 in good health and CMV-seropositive. The CDR3 runs from the conserved cysteine through the conserved F or W. A D gene is named only where the DNA matches it firmly. Expanded clones get a size class; other rows say once, few or many, or leave the size out.

d_call: TRBD2; clone_size: -; v_call: TRBV9; j_call: TRBJ2-1; cdr3_nt: TGTGCCAGCAGCGAGGGGGGACTAGCGGCCGATGAGCAGTTCTTC; cdr3_aa: CASSEGGLAADEQFF
d_call: -; clone_size: -; v_call: TRBV27; j_call: TRBJ1-2; cdr3_nt: TGTGCCAGCAGTTCAGGATTAAGCTACACCTTC; cdr3_aa: CASSSGLSYTF
d_call: TRBD1; clone_size: -; v_call: TRBV18; j_call: TRBJ1-6; cdr3_nt: TGTGCCAGCGGGGACAGGAATTCACCCCTCCACTTT; cdr3_aa: CASGDRNSPLHF
d_call: -; clone_size: few; v_call: TRBV12-2; j_call: TRBJ2-7; cdr3_nt: TGTGCAAGTCGCTTAGCGGCGGGACAGACCTACGAGCAGTACTTC; cdr3_aa: CASRLAAGQTYEQYF
d_call: -; clone_size: -; v_call: TRBV7-2; j_call: TRBJ2-2; cdr3_nt: TGTGCCAGCAGCTTGGGGGCATCCGTGAAAACCGGGGAGCTGTTTTTT; cdr3_aa: CASSLGASVKTGELFF
d_call: TRBD2; clone_size: -; v_call: TRBV9; j_call: TRBJ2-1; cdr3_nt: TGTGCCAGCAGCGCCGGGACTAGCGGTTTACATGAGCAGTTCTTC; cdr3_aa: CASSAGTSGLHEQFF
d_call: -; clone_size: -; v_call: TRBV7-8; j_call: TRBJ2-4; cdr3_nt: TGTGCCAGCAGCTTAAACACAGAAAACATTCAGTACTTC; cdr3_aa: CASSLNTENIQYF
d_call: TRBD1; clone_size: -; v_call: TRBV30; j_call: TRBJ1-6; cdr3_nt: TGTGCCTGGAGTGTAAGGGGACAGGGGAAATCACCCCTCCACTTT; cdr3_aa: CAWSVRGQGKSPLHF
d_call: TRBD2; clone_size: once; v_call: TRBV30; j_call: TRBJ2-3; cdr3_nt: TGTGCCTGGGACCCAAGCGGGGGGGCAGGAGATACGCAGTATTTT; cdr3_aa: CAWDPSGGAGDTQYF
d_call: TRBD1; clone_size: -; v_call: TRBV19; j_call: TRBJ1-2; cdr3_nt: TGTGCCAGTACCCCCGGACAGGAAAACTATGGCTACACCTTC; cdr3_aa: CASTPGQENYGYTF
d_call: -; clone_size: -; v_call: TRBV7-3; j_call: TRBJ2-3; cdr3_nt: TGTGCCAGCAGCTTGGGCCAGCTTAGCACAGATACGCAGTATTTT; cdr3_aa: CASSLGQLSTDTQYF
d_call: TRBD1; clone_size: -; v_call: TRBV13; j_call: TRBJ2-3; cdr3_nt: TGTGCCAGCAGCTCAACCGGGACAGGGGTCACAGATACGCAGTATTTT; cdr3_aa: CASSSTGTGVTDTQYF
d_call: TRBD1; clone_size: few; v_call: TRBV28; j_call: TRBJ2-7; cdr3_nt: TGTGCCAGCAGTAGACAGGGTTCTTACTACGAGCAGTACTTC; cdr3_aa: CASSRQGSYYEQYF
d_call: TRBD1; clone_size: -; v_call: TRBV28; j_call: TRBJ2-7; cdr3_nt: TGTGCCAGCAGCACCTCTGTATTGGGACAGGGCTACTACGAGCAGTACTTC; cdr3_aa: CASSTSVLGQGYYEQYF
d_call: TRBD1; clone_size: -; v_call: TRBV7-3; j_call: TRBJ2-7; cdr3_nt: TGTGCCAGCAGCTTAATGGGACAGGGTCGCGAGCAGTACTTC; cdr3_aa: CASSLMGQGREQYF
d_call: -; clone_size: -; v_call: TRBV5-5; j_call: TRBJ2-7; cdr3_nt: TGTGCCAGCAGCTCCAGGGTCTACGAGCAGTACTTC; cdr3_aa: CASSSRVYEQYF
d_call: -; clone_size: -; v_call: TRBV6-6; j_call: TRBJ1-1; cdr3_nt: TGTGCCAGCAGTTACTCTTTCGTATCCCCCCAAGCTTTCTTT; cdr3_aa: CASSYSFVSPQAFF
d_call: TRBD1; clone_size: once; v_call: TRBV2; j_call: TRBJ2-5; cdr3_nt: TGTGCCAGCAGTTACCATACTGACAGGGGCGGGGAGACCCAGTACTTC; cdr3_aa: CASSYHTDRGGETQYF
d_call: -; clone_size: -; v_call: TRBV4-2; j_call: TRBJ2-3; cdr3_nt: TGTGCCAGCAGCCAATCGCGGACTTTTAATACGCAGTATTTT; cdr3_aa: CASSQSRTFNTQYF
d_call: TRBD2; clone_size: -; v_call: TRBV11-2; j_call: TRBJ2-7; cdr3_nt: TGTGCCAGCAGCTTATTCGGAGGACTAGCGGGGGAAGGGATCTACGAGCAGTACTTC; cdr3_aa: CASSLFGGLAGEGIYEQYF
d_call: -; clone_size: once; v_call: TRBV29-1; j_call: TRBJ2-2; cdr3_nt: TGCAGCGCCCAGCAACAACAGGGCGGGGAGCTGTTTTTT; cdr3_aa: CSAQQQQGGELFF
d_call: TRBD1; clone_size: -; v_call: TRBV5-4; j_call: TRBJ2-7; cdr3_nt: TGTGCCAGCAGCCCGTGGACAGGCTACGAGCAGTACTTC; cdr3_aa: CASSPWTGYEQYF